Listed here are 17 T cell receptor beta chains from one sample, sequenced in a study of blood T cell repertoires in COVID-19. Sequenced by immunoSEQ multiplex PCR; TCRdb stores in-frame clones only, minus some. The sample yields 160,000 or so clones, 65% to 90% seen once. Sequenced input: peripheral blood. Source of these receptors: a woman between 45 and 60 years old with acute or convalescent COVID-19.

CDR3 amino acids: CASNVGGSGETQYF. CDR3 bases: TGTGCCAGCAATGTGGGGGGTTCCGGGGAGACCCAGTACTTC. The chain is built from TRBV9 and TRBJ2-5; D is possibly TRBD2 (6 bases). This CDR3 is 14 amino acids long. The V gene's germline CDR1 is SGDLS and CDR2 YYNGEE. The V gene lost 6 bases and the J gene lost 5 bases, with 17 bases spanning the gap.

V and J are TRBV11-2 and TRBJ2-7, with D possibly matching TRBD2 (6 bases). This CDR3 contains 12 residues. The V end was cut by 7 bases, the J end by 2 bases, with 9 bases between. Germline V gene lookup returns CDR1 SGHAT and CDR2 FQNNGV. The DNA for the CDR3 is TGTGCCAGCACGGGGAGGACCTACGAGCAGTACTTC. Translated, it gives CASTGRTYEQYF.

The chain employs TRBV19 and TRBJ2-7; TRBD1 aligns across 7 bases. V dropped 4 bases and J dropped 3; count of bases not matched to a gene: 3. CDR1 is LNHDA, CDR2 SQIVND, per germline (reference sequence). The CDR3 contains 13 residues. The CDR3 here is CASSKTGIYEQYF. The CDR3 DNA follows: TGTGCCAGTAGTAAGACAGGGATCTACGAGCAGTACTTC.

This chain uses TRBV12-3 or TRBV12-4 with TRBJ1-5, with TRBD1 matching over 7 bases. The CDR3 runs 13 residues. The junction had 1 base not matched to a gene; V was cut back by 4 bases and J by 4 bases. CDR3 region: CASSWTGNQPQHF. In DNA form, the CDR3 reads TGTGCCAGCAGTTGGACAGGTAATCAGCCCCAGCATTTT.

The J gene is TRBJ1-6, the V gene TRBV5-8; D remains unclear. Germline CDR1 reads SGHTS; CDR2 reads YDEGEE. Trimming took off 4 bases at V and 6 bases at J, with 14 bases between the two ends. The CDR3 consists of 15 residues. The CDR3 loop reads CASSRGWEGNSPLHF. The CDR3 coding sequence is TGTGCCAGCAGCCGTGGGTGGGAGGGTAATTCACCCCTCCACTTT.

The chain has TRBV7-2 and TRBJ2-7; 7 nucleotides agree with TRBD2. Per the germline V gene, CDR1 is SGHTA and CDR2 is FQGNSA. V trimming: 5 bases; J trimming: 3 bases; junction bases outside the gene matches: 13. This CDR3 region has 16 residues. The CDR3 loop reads CASSNSPRREYYEQYF. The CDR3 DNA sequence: TGTGCCAGCAGCAACTCCCCTAGGCGGGAGTACTACGAGCAGTACTTC.

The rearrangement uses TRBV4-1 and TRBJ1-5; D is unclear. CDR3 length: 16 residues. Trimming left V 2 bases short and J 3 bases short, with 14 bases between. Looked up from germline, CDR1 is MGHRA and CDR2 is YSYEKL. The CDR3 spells CASSQTFGGLNQPQHF. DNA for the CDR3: TGCGCCAGCAGCCAAACCTTCGGAGGGCTCAATCAGCCCCAGCATTTT.

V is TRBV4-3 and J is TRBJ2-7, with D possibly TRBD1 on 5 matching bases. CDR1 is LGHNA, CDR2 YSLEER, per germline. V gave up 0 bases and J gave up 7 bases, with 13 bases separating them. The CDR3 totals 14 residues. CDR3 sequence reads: CASSQDWGSREQYF. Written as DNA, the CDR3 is TGCGCCAGCAGCCAAGATTGGGGCTCGCGGGAGCAGTACTTC.

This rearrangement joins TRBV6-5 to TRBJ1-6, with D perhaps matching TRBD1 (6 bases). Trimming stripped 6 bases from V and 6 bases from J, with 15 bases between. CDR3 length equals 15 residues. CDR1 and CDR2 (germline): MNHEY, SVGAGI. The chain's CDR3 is CASSPQGRPNSPLHF. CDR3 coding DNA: TGTGCCAGCAGCCCACAGGGACGCCCTAATTCACCCCTCCACTTT.

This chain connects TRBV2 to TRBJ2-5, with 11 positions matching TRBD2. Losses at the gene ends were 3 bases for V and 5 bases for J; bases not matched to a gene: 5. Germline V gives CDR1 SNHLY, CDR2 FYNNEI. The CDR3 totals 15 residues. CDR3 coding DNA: TGTGCCAGCAGTGAGTCCCCTAGCGGGGGGGAGACCCAGTACTTC. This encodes CASSESPSGGETQYF. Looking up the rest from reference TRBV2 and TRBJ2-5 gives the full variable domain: EPEVTQTPSHQVTQMGQEVILRCVPISNHLYFYWYRQILGQKVEFLVSFYNNEISEKSEIFDDQFSVERPDGSNFTLKIRSTKLEDSAMYFCASSESPSGGETQYFGPGTRLLVL.

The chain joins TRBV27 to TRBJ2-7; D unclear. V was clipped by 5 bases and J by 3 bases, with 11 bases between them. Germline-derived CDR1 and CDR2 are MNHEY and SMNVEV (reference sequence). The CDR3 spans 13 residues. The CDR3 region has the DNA TGTGCCAGCAGTAATACCCTCAGCTACGAGCAGTACTTC. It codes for CASSNTLSYEQYF.

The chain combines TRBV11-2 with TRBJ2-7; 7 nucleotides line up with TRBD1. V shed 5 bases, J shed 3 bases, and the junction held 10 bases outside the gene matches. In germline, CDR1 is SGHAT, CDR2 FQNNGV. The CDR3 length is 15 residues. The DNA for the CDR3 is TGTGCCAGCAGCCCAATGGGACAGACCCTCTACGAGCAGTACTTC. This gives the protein CASSPMGQTLYEQYF.

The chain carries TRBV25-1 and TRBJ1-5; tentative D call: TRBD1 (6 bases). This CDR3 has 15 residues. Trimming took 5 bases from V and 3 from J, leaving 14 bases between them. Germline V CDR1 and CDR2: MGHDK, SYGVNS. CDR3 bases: TGTGCCAGCAGTCAGACAGGTATAGACAATCAGCCCCAGCATTTT. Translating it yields CASSQTGIDNQPQHF.

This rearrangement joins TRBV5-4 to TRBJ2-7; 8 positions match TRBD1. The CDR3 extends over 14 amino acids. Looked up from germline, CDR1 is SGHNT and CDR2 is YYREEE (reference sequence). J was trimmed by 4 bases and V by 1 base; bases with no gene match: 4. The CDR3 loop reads CASSLPGQGYEQYF. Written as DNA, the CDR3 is TGTGCCAGCAGCTTGCCCGGACAGGGTTACGAGCAGTACTTC.

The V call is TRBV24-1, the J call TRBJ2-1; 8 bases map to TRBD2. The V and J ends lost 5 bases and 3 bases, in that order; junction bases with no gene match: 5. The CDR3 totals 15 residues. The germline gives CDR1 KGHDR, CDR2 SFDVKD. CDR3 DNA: TGTGCCACCAGTGGGCGGGAGGTAGACTACAATGAGCAGTTCTTC. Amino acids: CATSGREVDYNEQFF.

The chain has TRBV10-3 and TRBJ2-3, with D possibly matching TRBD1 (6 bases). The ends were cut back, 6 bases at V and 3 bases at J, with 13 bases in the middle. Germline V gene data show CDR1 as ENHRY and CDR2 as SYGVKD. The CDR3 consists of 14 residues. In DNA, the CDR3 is TGTGCCATCAGCTTCAGGGGCGGAACAGATACGCAGTATTTT. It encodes CAISFRGGTDTQYF.

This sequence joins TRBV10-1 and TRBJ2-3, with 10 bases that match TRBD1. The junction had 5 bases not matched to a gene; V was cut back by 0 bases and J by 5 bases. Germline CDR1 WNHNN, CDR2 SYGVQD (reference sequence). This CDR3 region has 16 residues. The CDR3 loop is CASSESKTGGIDTQYF. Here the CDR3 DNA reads TGCGCCAGCAGTGAGTCGAAGACAGGGGGCATAGATACGCAGTATTTT.